A selection of T cell receptor beta chains follows, all from one sample in a study of T cells in Graves' hyperthyroidism and ophthalmopathy. Each CDR3 protein is one row after TCRdb ran MiXCR on the multiplex PCR reads. The sample carries over 350,000 distinct CDR3 sequences, over 11% recorded once. The sample taken for sequencing was blood. The receptors shown here come from a man between 45 and 60 years old with Graves' ophthalmopathy. Both conserved end residues are part of each CDR3. The order of the fields is D gene, J gene, CDR3 length, clone size, V gene, CDR3 DNA, CDR3 protein. D genes are given only for firm matches. Clone sizes are given selectively: once, few, many, or a class where the clone is expanded.

d_gene: TRBD2
j_gene: TRBJ2-5
len: 18
abundance: many
v_gene: TRBV3-1
CDR3nt: TGTGCCAGCAGCCTAACACCTAGCGGGAGGTCCGGGTATATAACCCAGTACTTC
CDR3aa: CASSLTPSGRSGYITQYF

d_gene: .
j_gene: TRBJ2-4
len: 17
abundance: many
v_gene: TRBV18
CDR3nt: TGTGCCAGCTCACCGTTGGAAACAGGTTTTGGAGAAAACATTCAGTACTTC
CDR3aa: CASSPLETGFGENIQYF

d_gene: TRBD1
j_gene: TRBJ1-2
len: 15
abundance: many
v_gene: TRBV5-5
CDR3nt: TGTGCCAGCAGCTTCGATGGGACAGGGAACTATGGCTACACCTTC
CDR3aa: CASSFDGTGNYGYTF

d_gene: .
j_gene: TRBJ2-7
len: 12
abundance: few
v_gene: TRBV25-1
CDR3nt: TGTGCCAGCAGCTGGGGGATCTCCGAGCAGTACTTC
CDR3aa: CASSWGISEQYF

d_gene: TRBD1
j_gene: TRBJ2-7
len: 13
abundance: many
v_gene: TRBV30
CDR3nt: TGTGCCTGGGGAGGACAGGGGGTCTACGAGCAGTACTTC
CDR3aa: CAWGGQGVYEQYF

d_gene: .
j_gene: TRBJ1-1
len: 14
abundance: few
v_gene: TRBV5-1
CDR3nt: TGCGCCAGCAGCTTGGAGTTGGGGGGAACTGAAGCTTTCTTT
CDR3aa: CASSLELGGTEAFF

d_gene: .
j_gene: TRBJ2-7
len: 12
abundance: many
v_gene: TRBV29-1
CDR3nt: TGCAGCACGAGGGACTCCTACTACGAGCAGTACTTC
CDR3aa: CSTRDSYYEQYF

d_gene: .
j_gene: TRBJ2-3
len: 14
abundance: .
v_gene: TRBV27
CDR3nt: TGTGCCAGCTGGGGTGGCGGTTACACAGATACGCAGTATTTT
CDR3aa: CASWGGGYTDTQYF

d_gene: TRBD2
j_gene: TRBJ2-5
len: 16
abundance: .
v_gene: TRBV11-2
CDR3nt: TGTGCCAGCAGCCCTCGGACTAGCGGGACGACGAGGACCCAGTACTTC
CDR3aa: CASSPRTSGTTRTQYF

d_gene: .
j_gene: TRBJ2-1
len: 15
abundance: many
v_gene: TRBV27
CDR3nt: TGTGCCAGCAGCCTCTCCGGGGGGCCGTACAATGAGCAGTTCTTC
CDR3aa: CASSLSGGPYNEQFF

d_gene: .
j_gene: TRBJ2-4
len: 19
abundance: .
v_gene: TRBV28
CDR3nt: TGTGCCAGCAGTTTCCCCATCAGTAAGGGTCCCATTGGCAAAAACATTCAGTACTTC
CDR3aa: CASSFPISKGPIGKNIQYF

d_gene: .
j_gene: TRBJ2-4
len: 13
abundance: few
v_gene: TRBV5-1
CDR3nt: TGCGCCAGCAGCTCCCCGGGGGAGGACATTCAGTACTTC
CDR3aa: CASSSPGEDIQYF

d_gene: TRBD2
j_gene: TRBJ2-1
len: 15
abundance: .
v_gene: TRBV6-1
CDR3nt: TGTGCCAGCAGTGAGACTAGCGGGGGGTACAATGAGCAGTTCTTC
CDR3aa: CASSETSGGYNEQFF

d_gene: .
j_gene: TRBJ1-4
len: 14
abundance: many
v_gene: TRBV20-1
CDR3nt: TGCAGTGCTAGCGAGCCGGGCGGGTCTGAAAAACTGTTTTTT
CDR3aa: CSASEPGGSEKLFF

d_gene: TRBD1
j_gene: TRBJ1-1
len: 15
abundance: .
v_gene: TRBV27
CDR3nt: TGTGCCAGCAGTCGGCAGGGGGTCCCCGGCACTGAAGCTTTCTTT
CDR3aa: CASSRQGVPGTEAFF

d_gene: TRBD2
j_gene: TRBJ2-1
len: 15
abundance: .
v_gene: TRBV29-1
CDR3nt: TGCAGCGTCGCTTGGGGGACTAGCGGATACAATGAGCAGTTCTTC
CDR3aa: CSVAWGTSGYNEQFF

d_gene: .
j_gene: TRBJ2-7
len: 15
abundance: .
v_gene: TRBV6-2/TRBV6-3
CDR3nt: TGTGCCAGCAGTTACTCGAGTCCCGGGGCGGGCGAGCAGTACTTC
CDR3aa: CASSYSSPGAGEQYF

d_gene: .
j_gene: TRBJ2-7
len: 11
abundance: few
v_gene: TRBV20-1
CDR3nt: TGCAGTGCTAGTCTGCGGCAAGAGCAGTACTTC
CDR3aa: CSASLRQEQYF

d_gene: TRBD2
j_gene: TRBJ2-7
len: 15
abundance: .
v_gene: TRBV20-1
CDR3nt: TGCAGTGCTAGGGAGGGACTAGCGGGATCCTACGAGCAGTACTTC
CDR3aa: CSAREGLAGSYEQYF

d_gene: TRBD2
j_gene: TRBJ2-1
len: 17
abundance: many
v_gene: TRBV7-2
CDR3nt: TGTGCCAGCAGCTTAGATCATAGCGGGATCTCCTACAATGAGCAGTTCTTC
CDR3aa: CASSLDHSGISYNEQFF

d_gene: .
j_gene: TRBJ2-3
len: 16
abundance: .
v_gene: TRBV7-2
CDR3nt: TGTGCCAGCAGCTTAGAAATAGCAGAACCCACAGATACGCAGTATTTT
CDR3aa: CASSLEIAEPTDTQYF

d_gene: TRBD1
j_gene: TRBJ1-2
len: 15
abundance: .
v_gene: TRBV20-1
CDR3nt: TGCAGTGCTAAAAGTCCCGGGACAGATAACTATGGCTACACCTTC
CDR3aa: CSAKSPGTDNYGYTF

d_gene: .
j_gene: TRBJ2-5
len: 13
abundance: .
v_gene: TRBV6-1
CDR3nt: TGTGCCAGCAGTGAAAGGATCCGGAGTACCCAGTACTTC
CDR3aa: CASSERIRSTQYF

d_gene: .
j_gene: TRBJ2-6
len: 16
abundance: many
v_gene: TRBV5-1
CDR3nt: TGCGCCAGCAGCTTTAGTGCAGGGTCTGGGGCCAACGTCCTGACTTTC
CDR3aa: CASSFSAGSGANVLTF

d_gene: TRBD1
j_gene: TRBJ2-7
len: 15
abundance: few
v_gene: TRBV20-1
CDR3nt: TGCAGTGCTAGAGATTTGCGGACAGGCAGCTACGAGCAGTACTTC
CDR3aa: CSARDLRTGSYEQYF

d_gene: TRBD2
j_gene: TRBJ2-3
len: 17
abundance: few
v_gene: TRBV11-2
CDR3nt: TGTGCCAGCAGCAAAGCGGGATTAGCGGTCCGGGCAGATACGCAGTATTTT
CDR3aa: CASSKAGLAVRADTQYF

d_gene: .
j_gene: TRBJ2-1
len: 13
abundance: many
v_gene: TRBV18
CDR3nt: TGTGCCAGCTCGGAGGGACAACGCATTGAGCAGTTCTTC
CDR3aa: CASSEGQRIEQFF

d_gene: TRBD2
j_gene: TRBJ2-7
len: 15
abundance: many
v_gene: TRBV2
CDR3nt: TGTGCCAGCAAGGTGACTAGCGGGTCCTCCTACGAGCAGTACTTC
CDR3aa: CASKVTSGSSYEQYF

d_gene: .
j_gene: TRBJ1-1
len: 15
abundance: once
v_gene: TRBV14
CDR3nt: TGTGCCAGCAGCCAAGACTGGGGGGCGGGCACTGAAGCTTTCTTT
CDR3aa: CASSQDWGAGTEAFF

d_gene: .
j_gene: TRBJ1-1
len: 15
abundance: .
v_gene: TRBV5-1
CDR3nt: TGCGCCAGCATCGCGGGGGACACCATGAACACTGAAGCTTTCTTT
CDR3aa: CASIAGDTMNTEAFF

d_gene: TRBD2
j_gene: TRBJ2-1
len: 19
abundance: many
v_gene: TRBV20-1
CDR3nt: TGCAGTGCATCCGGCCTAATCGGGACTAGCGGGAGGGCCGTGGATGAGCAGTTCTTC
CDR3aa: CSASGLIGTSGRAVDEQFF

d_gene: TRBD1
j_gene: TRBJ2-3
len: 14
abundance: many
v_gene: TRBV11-3
CDR3nt: TGTGCCAGCAGCTCCGGACAGGGGGCAGATACGCAGTATTTT
CDR3aa: CASSSGQGADTQYF

d_gene: .
j_gene: TRBJ1-2
len: 15
abundance: few
v_gene: TRBV6-1
CDR3nt: TGTGCCAGCAGTCCCCAAGGAAAGGGCTTTTATGGCTACACCTTC
CDR3aa: CASSPQGKGFYGYTF

d_gene: .
j_gene: TRBJ2-7
len: 13
abundance: many
v_gene: TRBV20-1
CDR3nt: TGCAGTGCCCGGCCGGGACTGTTCTACGAGCAGTACTTC
CDR3aa: CSARPGLFYEQYF

d_gene: .
j_gene: TRBJ2-1
len: 16
abundance: .
v_gene: TRBV5-1
CDR3nt: TGCGCCAGCAGCCCGTGGGGACGGAGGGAGGGGGATGAGCAGTTCTTC
CDR3aa: CASSPWGRREGDEQFF

d_gene: TRBD1
j_gene: TRBJ2-2
len: 15
abundance: .
v_gene: TRBV20-1
CDR3nt: TGCAGTGCCCTCGGACAGGGGGCGAACACCGGGGAGCTGTTTTTT
CDR3aa: CSALGQGANTGELFF

d_gene: .
j_gene: TRBJ1-6
len: 15
abundance: .
v_gene: TRBV5-1
CDR3nt: TGCGCCAGCAGCCCAAGACAGGTGGATAATTCACCCCTCCACTTT
CDR3aa: CASSPRQVDNSPLHF

d_gene: TRBD2
j_gene: TRBJ2-3
len: 15
abundance: .
v_gene: TRBV5-1
CDR3nt: TGCGCCAGCAGCCGGGGGGGGGCTAGAGCAGATACGCAGTATTTT
CDR3aa: CASSRGGARADTQYF

d_gene: .
j_gene: TRBJ1-5
len: 14
abundance: many
v_gene: TRBV24-1
CDR3nt: TGTGCCACCAGTGACCCGACAGTAAATCAGCCCCAGCATTTT
CDR3aa: CATSDPTVNQPQHF

d_gene: TRBD2
j_gene: TRBJ2-1
len: 16
abundance: many
v_gene: TRBV9
CDR3nt: TGTGCCAGCAGCGTAGCTATTCAAGCGGGAGACAATGAGCAGTTCTTC
CDR3aa: CASSVAIQAGDNEQFF

d_gene: .
j_gene: TRBJ1-1
len: 13
abundance: many
v_gene: TRBV7-3
CDR3nt: TGTGCCAGCAGCTTAACGCGGGACACTGAAGCTTTCTTT
CDR3aa: CASSLTRDTEAFF

d_gene: .
j_gene: TRBJ1-6
len: 15
abundance: many
v_gene: TRBV5-1
CDR3nt: TGCGCCAGCAGCTTGACAACATCAAATAATTCACCCCTCCACTTT
CDR3aa: CASSLTTSNNSPLHF